Each of the 14 T cell receptor beta chains below was sequenced from the same sample in a study of blood T cell repertoires in COVID-19. Generated by immunoSEQ multiplex PCR, the TCRdb table keeps only in-frame clones and is missing some. The repertoire holds 250,000 to 350,000 clones, with roughly 89% as singletons. The source material was PBMCs or T cells enriched from blood (not recorded which). The receptors come from a woman aged 35 to 49 who had recovered from COVID-19.

The chain carries TRBV7-8 and TRBJ2-7; perhaps TRBD2 as D (6 bases). CDR1 is SGHVS, CDR2 FQNEAQ, per germline. Deletions cut 5 bases from V and 2 bases from J, with 16 bases between. The CDR3 runs to 15 residues. The CDR3 DNA is TGTGCCAGCAGCATAACCGCTAGCGAAACCTACGAGCAGTACTTC. Protein: CASSITASETYEQYF.

The chain uses TRBV9 and TRBJ2-7; unclear D gene. Germline-derived CDR1 and CDR2 are SGDLS and YYNGEE. This CDR3 is built from 14 residues. V lost 1 base and J lost 6, with 14 bases in between. Here the CDR3 reads CASSVLLAGGEQYF. For the CDR3, the DNA is TGTGCCAGCAGCGTACTCTTAGCTGGCGGCGAGCAGTACTTC.

CDR3 coding DNA: TGTGCCAGCAGCAAAGATGGACAGGGGGTCTTCCTTGAAGCTTTCTTT. It specifies CASSKDGQGVFLEAFF. This chain joins TRBV21-1 and TRBJ1-1; the table calls TRBD1, which could not be checked here. TRBV21-1 is flagged as a pseudogene. The CDR3 is 16 amino acids.

The chain joins TRBV28 to TRBJ1-3; D might be TRBD1 (5 bases). The germline gives CDR1 MDHEN, CDR2 SYDVKM. This CDR3 region has 14 residues. V was trimmed by 10 bases and J by 2 bases, leaving 15 bases between them. CDR3 DNA sequence: TGTGCCACCGCAGGGTCCGCCGCTGGAAACACCATATATTTT. Encoded protein: CATAGSAAGNTIYF.

This clone was observed a single time. This rearrangement joins TRBV4-3 to TRBJ1-3, with no clear D. The length of the CDR3 is 15 residues. V lost 0 bases to trimming and J lost 2 bases, with 8 bases between them. Per germline, CDR1 LGHNA and CDR2 YSLEER. CDR3 sequence reads: CASSQDSIPGNTIYF. The CDR3 nucleotides are TGCGCCAGCAGCCAAGATTCCATTCCTGGAAACACCATATATTTT.

The chain uses TRBV7-9 and TRBJ2-6; D is unclear. Trimming removed 8 bases from V and 4 bases from J, with 12 bases in between. The CDR3 runs 14 residues. The germline CDR1 and CDR2 sequences are SEHNR and FQNEAQ (reference sequence). The CDR3 region is CASVLNSGANVLTF. The CDR3 nucleotides read TGTGCCAGCGTCCTAAATTCCGGGGCCAACGTCCTGACTTTC.

The V call is TRBV7-2, the J call TRBJ1-1; TRBD1 might be the D (6 bases). Looked up from germline, CDR1 is SGHTA and CDR2 is FQGNSA. There are 13 residues in the CDR3. V lost 3 bases and J 7 bases, leaving 12 bases between the germline ends. The CDR3 is CASSFGQLNEAFF. CDR3 DNA sequence: TGTGCCAGCAGCTTCGGACAGCTCAATGAAGCTTTCTTT. The variable domain in full, completed from reference TRBV7-2 and TRBJ1-1, reads GAGVSQSPSNKVTEKGKDVELRCDPISGHTALYWYRQSLGQGLEFLIYFQGNSAPDKSGLPSDRFSAERTGGSVSTLTIQRTQQEDSAVYLCASSFGQLNEAFFGQGTRLTVV.

This sequence joins TRBV27 and TRBJ2-7; 14 bases align to TRBD2. CDR1 is MNHEY and CDR2 is SMNVEV in the germline V gene (reference sequence). The J segment lost 7 bases and the V segment lost 3 bases, leaving 11 bases of the junction unmatched. The CDR3 is 17 residues long. The CDR3 nucleotides read TGTGCCAGCAGTTTTTTGACTAGCGGGAGGGCCTCGGGGGAGCAGTACTTC. As protein: CASSFLTSGRASGEQYF.

This chain uses TRBV2 with TRBJ1-2; 7 bases map to TRBD1. The V gene end was trimmed by 5 bases and the J gene end by 4 bases; junction bases not matched to a gene: 7. CDR3 length: 14 residues. In germline, CDR1 is SNHLY, CDR2 FYNNEI. The CDR3, as DNA: TGTGCCAGCAGTCGACAGGGAGCTAGCTATGGCTACACCTTC. This gives the protein CASSRQGASYGYTF.

The V and J genes are TRBV19 and TRBJ1-1, with D perhaps TRBD1 (6 bases). The CDR3 is made up of 12 amino acids. Germline loops: CDR1 LNHDA, CDR2 SQIVND (reference sequence). Trimming pared 8 bases from V and 9 bases from J, leaving 16 bases between. CDR3 sequence reads: CASSQQGLKAFF. The CDR3 region has the DNA TGTGCCAGTTCACAACAGGGTTTGAAAGCTTTCTTT.

The chain joins TRBV4-3 to TRBJ2-5, with D tentatively TRBD1 (5 bases). Trimming shortened V by 3 bases and J by 2 bases, and 10 bases separated the two germline ends. Germline V CDR1 and CDR2: LGHNA, YSLEER. The CDR3 is 14 residues long. The CDR3, as DNA: TGCGCCAGCAGCCACCCGCGACAGCAAGAGACCCAGTACTTC. Protein sequence: CASSHPRQQETQYF.

The chain has TRBV11-2 and TRBJ1-2; TRBD1 is a possible D gene (5 bases). Trimming took 1 base from V and 4 from J, leaving 7 bases between them. CDR1 is SGHAT and CDR2 is FQNNGV in the germline V gene. This CDR3 has 13 residues. For the CDR3, the DNA is TGTGCCAGCAGCTTAGTAACAGGCTATGGCTACACCTTC. Protein: CASSLVTGYGYTF.

The chain recombines TRBV11-3 with TRBJ1-2; D call uncertain. Germline V gives CDR1 SGHNT, CDR2 YENEEA. CDR3 size: 12 residues. V was cut by 1 base and J by 7 bases, with 7 bases left in between. The CDR3 region has the DNA TGTGCCAGCAGCTTAGGAGGGCGTGGCTACACCTTC. Translated: CASSLGGRGYTF.

The rearrangement links TRBV24-1 to TRBJ2-7; the match to TRBD1 covers 7 bases. CDR3 length: 15 amino acids. Losses at the gene ends were 5 bases for V and 3 bases for J; bases not matched to a gene: 9. CDR1 KGHDR and CDR2 SFDVKD come from the germline V gene. CDR3 coding DNA: TGTGCCACCAGTGCGGCCTCGACAGGGTTCTACGAGCAGTACTTC. Translating it yields CATSAASTGFYEQYF.